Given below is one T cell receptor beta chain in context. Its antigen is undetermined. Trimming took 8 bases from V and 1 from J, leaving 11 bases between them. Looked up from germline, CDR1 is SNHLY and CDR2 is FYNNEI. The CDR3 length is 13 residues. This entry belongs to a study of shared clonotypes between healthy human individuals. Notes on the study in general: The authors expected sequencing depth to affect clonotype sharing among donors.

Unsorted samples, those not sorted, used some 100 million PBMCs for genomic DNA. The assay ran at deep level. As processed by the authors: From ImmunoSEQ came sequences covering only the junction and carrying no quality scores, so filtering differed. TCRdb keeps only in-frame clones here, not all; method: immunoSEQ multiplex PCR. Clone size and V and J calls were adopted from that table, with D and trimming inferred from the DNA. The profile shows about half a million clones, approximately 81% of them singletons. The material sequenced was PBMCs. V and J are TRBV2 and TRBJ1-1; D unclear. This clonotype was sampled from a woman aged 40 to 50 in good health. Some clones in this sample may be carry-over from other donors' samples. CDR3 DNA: TGTGCCAGCGAACTCAACGCGAACACTGAAGCTTTCTTT. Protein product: CASELNANTEAFF.